A selection of T cell receptor beta chains follows, all from one sample in a study of cytomegalovirus exposure and HLA in healthy donors. The protocol was immunoSEQ multiplex PCR, while the TCRdb copy is restricted to in-frame clones and leaves out a portion. The table includes more than 150,000 clones, 81% detected once. Sequences were obtained from PBMCs. The source is a woman in her twenties or thirties in good health and CMV-seronegative. Each CDR3 is given with its conserved first and last residue. The order of the fields is V gene, J gene, CDR3 protein.

>TRBV29-1|TRBJ2-7
CSVELGDRGNYEQYF
>TRBV4-3|TRBJ2-7
CASSQDLGVYEQYF
>TRBV30|TRBJ2-2
CAWSSLAGGPYTGELFF
>TRBV25-1|TRBJ2-5
CASSETGRLETQYF
>TRBV2|TRBJ2-6
CASHSSGANVLTF
>TRBV13|TRBJ2-1
CASSSGTSSYNEQFF
>TRBV7-9|TRBJ2-5
CASSLDRPGLAQETQYF
>TRBV6-1|TRBJ1-2
CASSERDYGYTF
>TRBV5-1|TRBJ1-4
CASSDRETNEKLFF
>TRBV5-1|TRBJ2-7
CASSLGLAGGSAYEQYF
>TRBV28|TRBJ2-7
CASSLSGQGADEQYF
>TRBV7-8|TRBJ1-3
CASSLQGNTIYF
>TRBV19|TRBJ1-3
CASTRGGSGNTIYF
>TRBV4-3|TRBJ1-6
CASSQDSTSSYNSPLHF
>TRBV27|TRBJ2-2
CASSLLQGGGTGELFF
>TRBV2|TRBJ2-4
CASSEEEASGSEGENIQYF
>TRBV19|TRBJ2-1
CASSTAGLADNEQFF
>TRBV14|TRBJ2-7
CASSQYGSRVWEQYF